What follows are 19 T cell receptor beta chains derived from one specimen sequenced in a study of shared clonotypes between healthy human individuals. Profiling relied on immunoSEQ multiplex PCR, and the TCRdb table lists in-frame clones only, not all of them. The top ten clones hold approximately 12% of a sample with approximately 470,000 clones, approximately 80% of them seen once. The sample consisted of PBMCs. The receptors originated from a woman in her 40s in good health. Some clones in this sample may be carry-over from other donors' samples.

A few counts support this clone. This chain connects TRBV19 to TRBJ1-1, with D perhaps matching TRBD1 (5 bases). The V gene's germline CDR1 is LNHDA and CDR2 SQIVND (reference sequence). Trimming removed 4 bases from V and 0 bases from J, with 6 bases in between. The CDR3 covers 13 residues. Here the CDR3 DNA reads TGTGCCAGTAGTAGGGGGGTGAACACTGAAGCTTTCTTT. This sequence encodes CASSRGVNTEAFF.

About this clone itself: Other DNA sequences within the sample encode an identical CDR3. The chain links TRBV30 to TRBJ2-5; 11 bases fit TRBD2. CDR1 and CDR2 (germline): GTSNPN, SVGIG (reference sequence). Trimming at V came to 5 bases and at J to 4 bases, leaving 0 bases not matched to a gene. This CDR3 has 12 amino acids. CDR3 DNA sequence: TGTGCCTGGGGACTAGCGGGAGAGACCCAGTACTTC. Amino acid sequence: CAWGLAGETQYF.

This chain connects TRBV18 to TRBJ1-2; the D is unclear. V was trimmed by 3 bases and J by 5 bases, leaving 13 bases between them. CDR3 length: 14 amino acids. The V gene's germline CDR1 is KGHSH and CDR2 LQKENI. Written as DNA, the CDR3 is TGTGCCAGCTCACCGGGGTTGTATCCATATGGCTACACCTTC. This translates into CASSPGLYPYGYTF. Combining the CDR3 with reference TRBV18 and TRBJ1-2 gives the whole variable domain NAGVMQNPRHLVRRRGQEARLRCSPMKGHSHVYWYRQLPEEGLKFMVYLQKENIIDESGMPKERFSAEFPKEGPSILRIQQVVRGDSAAYFCASSPGLYPYGYTFGSGTRLTVV.

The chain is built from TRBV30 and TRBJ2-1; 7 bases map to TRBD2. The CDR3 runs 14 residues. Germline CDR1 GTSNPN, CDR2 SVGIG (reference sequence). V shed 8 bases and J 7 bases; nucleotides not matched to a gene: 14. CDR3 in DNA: TGTGCCGGGTCGGCTGGCGGGAGTATAAATGAGCAGTTCTTC. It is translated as CAGSAGGSINEQFF.

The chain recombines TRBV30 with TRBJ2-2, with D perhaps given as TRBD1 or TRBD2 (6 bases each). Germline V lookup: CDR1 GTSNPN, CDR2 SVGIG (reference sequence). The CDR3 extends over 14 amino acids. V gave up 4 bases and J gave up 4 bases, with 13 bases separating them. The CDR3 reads CAWNQGRPTGELFF. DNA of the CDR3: TGTGCCTGGAACCAGGGGAGGCCCACCGGGGAGCTGTTTTTT.

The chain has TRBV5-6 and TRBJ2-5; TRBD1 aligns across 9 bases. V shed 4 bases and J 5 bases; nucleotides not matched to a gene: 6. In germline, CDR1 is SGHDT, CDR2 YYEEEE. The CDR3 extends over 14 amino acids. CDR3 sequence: CASSPGTGLETQYF. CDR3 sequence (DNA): TGTGCCAGCAGCCCCGGGACAGGGTTGGAGACCCAGTACTTC.

CDR3 sequence (DNA): TGTGCCAGCAGCTTGGGACAGGGATACAATGAGCAGTTCTTC. Amino acids: CASSLGQGYNEQFF. V is TRBV16 and J is TRBJ2-1; TRBD1 agrees at 9 bases. This CDR3 has 14 amino acids. Germline V CDR1 and CDR2: KGHSY, FQNENV. V lost 5 bases, J lost 4 bases, and 3 bases stayed unmatched.

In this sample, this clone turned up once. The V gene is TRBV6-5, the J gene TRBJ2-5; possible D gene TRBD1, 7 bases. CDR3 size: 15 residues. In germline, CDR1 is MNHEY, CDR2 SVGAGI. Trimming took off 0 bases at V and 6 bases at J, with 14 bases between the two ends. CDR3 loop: CASSYSRRGRQTQYF. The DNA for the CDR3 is TGTGCCAGCAGTTACTCGAGGAGGGGGCGTCAGACCCAGTACTTC.

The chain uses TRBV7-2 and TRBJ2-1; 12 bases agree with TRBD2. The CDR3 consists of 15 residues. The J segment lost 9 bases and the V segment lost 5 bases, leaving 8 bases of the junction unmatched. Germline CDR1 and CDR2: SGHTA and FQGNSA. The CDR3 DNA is TGTGCCAGCAGCCCGACTAGCGGGAGTGGGGTTGAGCAGTTCTTC. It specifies CASSPTSGSGVEQFF. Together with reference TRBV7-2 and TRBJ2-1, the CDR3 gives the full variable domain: GAGVSQSPSNKVTEKGKDVELRCDPISGHTALYWYRQSLGQGLEFLIYFQGNSAPDKSGLPSDRFSAERTGGSVSTLTIQRTQQEDSAVYLCASSPTSGSGVEQFFGPGTRLTVL.

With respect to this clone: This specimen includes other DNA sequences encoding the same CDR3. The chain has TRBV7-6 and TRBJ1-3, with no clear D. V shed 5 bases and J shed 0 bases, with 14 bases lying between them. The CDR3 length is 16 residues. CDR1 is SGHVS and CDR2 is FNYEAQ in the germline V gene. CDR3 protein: CASSLVRVLSGNTIYF. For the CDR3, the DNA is TGTGCCAGCAGCCTAGTGCGGGTCCTCTCTGGAAACACCATATATTTT. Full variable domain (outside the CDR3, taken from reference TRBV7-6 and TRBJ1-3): GAGVSQSPRYKVTKRGQDVALRCDPISGHVSLYWYRQALGQGPEFLTYFNYEAQQDKSGLPNDRFSAERPEGSISTLTIQRTEQRDSAMYRCASSLVRVLSGNTIYFGEGSWLTVV.

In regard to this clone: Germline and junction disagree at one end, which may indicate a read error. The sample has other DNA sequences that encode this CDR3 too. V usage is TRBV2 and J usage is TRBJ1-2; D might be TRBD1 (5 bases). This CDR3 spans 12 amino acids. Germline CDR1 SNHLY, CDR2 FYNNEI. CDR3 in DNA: TGTGCCAGCACTCCGGGACGCTATGGTTACACCTTC. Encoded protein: CASTPGRYGYTF.

CDR3 in DNA: TGTGCCAGCAGTTCCTGGACAGTCTTAAGCGGGGAGCTGTTTTTT. Residues: CASSSWTVLSGELFF. V is TRBV6-1 and J is TRBJ2-2; D possibly corresponds to TRBD1 (6 bases). This CDR3 has 15 amino acids. Per the germline V gene, CDR1 is MNHNS and CDR2 is SASEGT. V gave up 5 bases and J gave up 7 bases, with 17 bases separating them.

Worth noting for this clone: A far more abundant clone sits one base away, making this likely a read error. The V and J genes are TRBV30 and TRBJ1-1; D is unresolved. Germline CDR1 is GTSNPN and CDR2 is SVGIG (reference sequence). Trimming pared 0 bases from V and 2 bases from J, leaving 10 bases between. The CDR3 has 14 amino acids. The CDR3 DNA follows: TGTGCCTGGAGTGTGAGAGTGATAAACACTGAAGCTTTCTTT. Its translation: CAWSVRVINTEAFF.

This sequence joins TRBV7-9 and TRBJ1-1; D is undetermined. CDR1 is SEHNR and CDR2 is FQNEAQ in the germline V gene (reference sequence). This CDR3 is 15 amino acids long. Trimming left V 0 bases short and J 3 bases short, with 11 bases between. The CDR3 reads CASSLARIVDTEAFF. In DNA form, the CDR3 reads TGTGCCAGCAGCTTAGCCCGGATCGTGGACACTGAAGCTTTCTTT.

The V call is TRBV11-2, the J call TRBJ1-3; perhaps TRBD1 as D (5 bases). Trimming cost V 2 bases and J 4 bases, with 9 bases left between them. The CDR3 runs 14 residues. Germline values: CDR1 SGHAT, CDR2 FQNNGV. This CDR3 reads CASSLRGTGNTIYF. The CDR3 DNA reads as TGTGCCAGCAGCTTACGAGGGACGGGAAACACCATATATTTT. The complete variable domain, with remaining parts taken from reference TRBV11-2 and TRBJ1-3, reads EAGVAQSPRYKIIEKRQSVAFWCNPISGHATLYWYQQILGQGPKLLIQFQNNGVVDDSQLPKDRFSAERLKGVDSTLKIQPAKLEDSAVYLCASSLRGTGNTIYFGEGSWLTVV.

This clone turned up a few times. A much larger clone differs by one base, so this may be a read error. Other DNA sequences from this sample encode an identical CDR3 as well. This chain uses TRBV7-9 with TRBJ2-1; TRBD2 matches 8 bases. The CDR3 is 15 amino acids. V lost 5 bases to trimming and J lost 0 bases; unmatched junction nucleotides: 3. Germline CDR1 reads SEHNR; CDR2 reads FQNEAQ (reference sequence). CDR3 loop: CASSPSGSSYNEQFF. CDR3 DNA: TGTGCCAGCAGCCCCAGCGGGAGCTCCTACAATGAGCAGTTCTTC.

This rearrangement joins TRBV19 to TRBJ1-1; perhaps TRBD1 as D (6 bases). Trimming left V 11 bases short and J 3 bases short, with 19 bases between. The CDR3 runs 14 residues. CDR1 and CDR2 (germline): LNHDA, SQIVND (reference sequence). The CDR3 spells CAVRVGGGYTEAFF. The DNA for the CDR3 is TGTGCCGTACGGGTAGGAGGGGGGTACACTGAAGCTTTCTTT.

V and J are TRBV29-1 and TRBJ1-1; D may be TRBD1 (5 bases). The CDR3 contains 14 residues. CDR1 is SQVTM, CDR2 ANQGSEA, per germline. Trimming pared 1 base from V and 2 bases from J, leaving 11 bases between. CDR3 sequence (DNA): TGCAGCGTTGAAGTCGCGGGGGGAAACACTGAAGCTTTCTTT. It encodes CSVEVAGGNTEAFF.

The CDR3 here is CASSLGSGTNSPLHF. As DNA, the CDR3 is TGTGCCAGCAGCTTAGGATCCGGGACTAATTCACCCCTCCACTTT. This chain links TRBV7-9 with TRBJ1-6; weak D call: TRBD1 (5 bases). V was shortened by 1 base and J by 6 bases, with 10 bases between the two germline ends. Germline-derived CDR1 and CDR2 are SEHNR and FQNEAQ (reference sequence). The CDR3 is made up of 15 amino acids.